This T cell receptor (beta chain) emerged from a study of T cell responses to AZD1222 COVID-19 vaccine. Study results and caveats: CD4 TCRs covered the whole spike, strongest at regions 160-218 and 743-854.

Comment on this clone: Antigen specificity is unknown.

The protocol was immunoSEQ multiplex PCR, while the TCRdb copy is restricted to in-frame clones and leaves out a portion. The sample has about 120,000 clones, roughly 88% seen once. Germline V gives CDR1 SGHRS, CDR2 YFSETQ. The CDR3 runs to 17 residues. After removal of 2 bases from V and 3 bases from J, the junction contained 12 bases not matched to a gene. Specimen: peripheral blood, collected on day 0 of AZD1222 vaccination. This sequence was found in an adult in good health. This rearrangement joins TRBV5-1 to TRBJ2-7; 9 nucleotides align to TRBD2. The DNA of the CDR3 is TGCGCCAGCAGCTTACTAGCTTTGCGGGAGGGCTACTACGAGCAGTACTTC. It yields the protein CASSLLALREGYYEQYF.